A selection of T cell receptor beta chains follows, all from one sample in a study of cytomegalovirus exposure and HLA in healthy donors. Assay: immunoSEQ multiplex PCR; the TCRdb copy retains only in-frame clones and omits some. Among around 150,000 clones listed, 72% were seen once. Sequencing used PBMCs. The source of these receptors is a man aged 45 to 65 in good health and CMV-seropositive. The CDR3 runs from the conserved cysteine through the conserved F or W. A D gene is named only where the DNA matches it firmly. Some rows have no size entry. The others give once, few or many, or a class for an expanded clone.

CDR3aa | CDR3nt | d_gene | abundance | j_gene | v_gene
CASTGTGLGAFF | TGTGCCAGCACCGGGACAGGGTTAGGAGCTTTCTTT | TRBD1 | - | TRBJ1-1 | TRBV25-1
CASSPRNIYNEQFF | TGTGCCAGCTCACCACGTAACATCTACAATGAGCAGTTCTTC | - | - | TRBJ2-1 | TRBV18
CASSLQGRSDTQYF | TGCGCCAGCAGCCTACAGGGCCGCTCAGATACGCAGTATTTT | - | few | TRBJ2-3 | TRBV5-1
CASNRGLGETQYF | TGTGCCAGTAACAGGGGGCTGGGGGAGACCCAGTACTTC | TRBD1 | once | TRBJ2-5 | TRBV19
CASSFGTGYGELFF | TGTGCCAGCAGCTTCGGGACAGGGTACGGGGAGCTGTTTTTT | TRBD1 | - | TRBJ2-2 | TRBV11-2
CASSYGLQGGAFF | TGTGCCAGCAGTTACGGGCTGCAGGGCGGAGCTTTCTTT | - | - | TRBJ1-1 | TRBV6-5
CASSFSRTPHTEAFF | TGTGCCAGCAGTTTTAGTCGGACACCCCACACTGAAGCTTTCTTT | - | - | TRBJ1-1 | TRBV27
CASSPARGRQETQYF | TGCGCCAGCAGCCCAGCAAGGGGGCGTCAAGAGACCCAGTACTTC | TRBD1 | - | TRBJ2-5 | TRBV5-1
CASTIGTDNSPLHF | TGTGCCAGCACTATAGGGACAGATAATTCACCCCTCCACTTT | TRBD1 | few | TRBJ1-6 | TRBV7-9
CASTPGQGVHEQYF | TGTGCCAGCACCCCGGGACAGGGGGTTCACGAGCAGTACTTC | TRBD1 | - | TRBJ2-7 | TRBV5-4
CASSPRLAGYTGELFF | TGTGCTAGCAGCCCTAGACTAGCGGGTTACACCGGGGAGCTGTTTTTT | TRBD2 | many | TRBJ2-2 | TRBV7-7
CASRGGSFADTQYF | TGTGCCAGCAGGGGCGGGAGTTTCGCAGATACGCAGTATTTT | TRBD2 | - | TRBJ2-3 | TRBV28
CASSDRTVGYTF | TGTGCCAGCAGCGACCGGACAGTCGGCTACACCTTC | - | - | TRBJ1-2 | TRBV9
CSSSLGSGVDADTQYF | TGTTCCAGCAGCTTAGGATCAGGGGTGGACGCAGATACGCAGTATTTT | - | - | TRBJ2-3 | TRBV7-9
CASSLYRETGELFF | TGTGCCAGCAGCTTATACAGGGAAACCGGGGAGCTGTTTTTT | - | - | TRBJ2-2 | TRBV5-4
CASSLGTSGGPSTDTQYF | TGTGCCAGCAGCTTAGGGACTAGCGGGGGCCCCAGCACAGATACGCAGTATTTT | TRBD2 | - | TRBJ2-3 | TRBV7-8
CASSDATGLGTEAFF | TGTGCCAGCAGTGATGCGACAGGGCTAGGGACTGAAGCTTTCTTT | TRBD1 | few | TRBJ1-1 | TRBV6-1
CASRGASLQETQYF | TGCGCCAGCAGGGGAGCTAGCCTCCAAGAGACCCAGTACTTC | - | - | TRBJ2-5 | TRBV5-1
CASSSDPDTQYF | TGTGCCAGCAGCTCAGATCCAGATACGCAGTATTTT | - | - | TRBJ2-3 | TRBV7-3
CASSFVTGGVEKLFF | TGTGCCAGCAGCTTCGTGACCGGCGGTGTTGAAAAACTGTTTTTT | - | - | TRBJ1-4 | TRBV11-2
CASRETGGHTEAFF | TGTGCCAGCAGAGAGACAGGGGGGCACACTGAAGCTTTCTTT | TRBD1 | - | TRBJ1-1 | TRBV11-2
CASSTTGGGYTF | TGCGCCAGCAGTACTACAGGGGGCGGCTACACCTTC | TRBD1 | few | TRBJ1-2 | TRBV10-1
CASSSGSEGYTF | TGTGCCAGCAGCTCCGGGTCAGAGGGCTACACCTTC | - | - | TRBJ1-2 | TRBV5-6
CASSEPGQGRGTEAFF | TGTGCCAGCAGTGAACCCGGGCAGGGAAGGGGCACTGAAGCTTTCTTT | - | - | TRBJ1-1 | TRBV2
CASRDTSGNIQYF | TGTGCCAGTCGTGATACTAGCGGAAACATTCAGTACTTC | TRBD2 | - | TRBJ2-4 | TRBV19
CASSEGALNNIGELFF | TGTGCCAGCAGTGAAGGGGCCCTGAATAATATCGGGGAGCTGTTTTTT | - | - | TRBJ2-2 | TRBV6-1
CASSPTSGFQETQYF | TGTGCCAGCAGCCCCACTAGCGGATTCCAAGAGACCCAGTACTTC | TRBD2 | - | TRBJ2-5 | TRBV7-3
CASSPDRANEQFF | TGTGCCAGCAGTCCTGACAGGGCAAATGAGCAGTTCTTC | TRBD1 | once | TRBJ2-1 | TRBV6-5
CSVVGNRGGEQYF | TGCAGCGTTGTAGGGAACAGGGGGGGCGAGCAGTACTTC | - | - | TRBJ2-7 | TRBV29-1
CASSLGSNSPHEQYF | TGCGCCAGCAGCTTGGGTTCAAACAGTCCCCACGAGCAGTACTTC | - | - | TRBJ2-7 | TRBV5-1
CSSSPGDYEQYF | TGTTCCAGCAGCCCGGGGGACTACGAGCAGTACTTC | - | - | TRBJ2-7 | TRBV7-9
CASTPGQGYNSPLHF | TGTGCCAGCACCCCGGGACAGGGCTATAATTCACCCCTCCACTTT | TRBD1 | - | TRBJ1-6 | TRBV6-1
CASSLEAGQHQPQHF | TGTGCCAGCAGCTTAGAAGCGGGACAACATCAGCCCCAGCATTTT | - | - | TRBJ1-5 | TRBV7-2
CASSLEVGAGGYGYTF | TGTGCCAGCAGCCTGGAGGTCGGGGCGGGGGGCTATGGCTACACCTTC | - | - | TRBJ1-2 | TRBV5-4
CASSSGTVTEAFF | TGTGCCAGCAGTTCCGGGACAGTTACTGAAGCTTTCTTT | TRBD1 | - | TRBJ1-1 | TRBV6-4
CASSIGDEQYF | TGCGCCAGCAGCATAGGGGACGAGCAGTACTTC | - | - | TRBJ2-7 | TRBV4-1
CASSFNLLAGGLGANVLTF | TGTGCCAGCAGCTTTAATCTCCTAGCGGGAGGTTTGGGGGCCAACGTCCTGACTTTC | TRBD2 | - | TRBJ2-6 | TRBV11-3
CASSSGTGHQETQYF | TGCGCCAGCAGCTCCGGGACAGGGCATCAGGAGACCCAGTACTTC | TRBD1 | - | TRBJ2-5 | TRBV5-1
CASVPGLAGTGELFF | TGTGCCAGCGTGCCGGGACTAGCCGGAACCGGGGAGCTGTTTTTT | TRBD2 | - | TRBJ2-2 | TRBV6-1
CASSYSYRVGNYGYTF | TGTGCCAGCAGTTACTCCTACAGGGTGGGAAACTATGGCTACACCTTC | - | once | TRBJ1-2 | TRBV6-5
CASSNFFAGGPHEQFF | TGTGCCAGTAGTAACTTCTTTGCGGGGGGGCCCCATGAGCAGTTCTTC | TRBD2 | - | TRBJ2-1 | TRBV19
CASSIGQSYTF | TGTGCCAGTAGTATTGGGCAGAGCTACACCTTC | - | - | TRBJ1-2 | TRBV19
CASSDSLAGGPGVGELFF | TGTGCCAGCAGTGACTCACTAGCGGGGGGGCCTGGGGTCGGGGAGCTGTTTTTT | TRBD2 | - | TRBJ2-2 | TRBV2
CASSVSGDEKLFF | TGCGCCAGCAGTGTATCAGGGGACGAAAAACTGTTTTTT | - | few | TRBJ1-4 | TRBV5-1
CASSLKGETQYF | TGTGCCAGCAGCTTAAAGGGGGAGACCCAGTACTTC | - | - | TRBJ2-5 | TRBV7-7
CASSFNLGGRNTEAFF | TGTGCCAGCAGTTTCAACCTCGGGGGTAGGAACACTGAAGCTTTCTTT | - | - | TRBJ1-1 | TRBV27
CASSLSSLQPQHF | TGTGCCAGCAGTTTATCGTCACTTCAGCCCCAGCATTTT | - | - | TRBJ1-5 | TRBV27
CASSYQGDNEQYF | TGTGCCAGCAGTTACCAGGGGGACAACGAGCAGTACTTC | TRBD1 | - | TRBJ2-7 | TRBV6-6
CASSLVASNYGYTF | TGTGCCAGCAGCTTAGTGGCCAGTAACTATGGCTACACCTTC | - | - | TRBJ1-2 | TRBV7-8
CASSRVGQHYGYTF | TGTGCCAGCAGCCGGGTTGGACAGCACTATGGCTACACCTTC | - | - | TRBJ1-2 | TRBV28
CASSQDPGTGELFF | TGTGCCAGCAGCCAAGATCCCGGCACCGGGGAGCTGTTTTTT | - | - | TRBJ2-2 | TRBV4-2
CTSSMGQASGTEAFF | TGTACCAGCAGCATGGGACAGGCGTCAGGCACTGAAGCTTTCTTT | TRBD1 | - | TRBJ1-1 | TRBV13
CASSILGQGLPGELFF | TGTGCCAGTAGTATCCTCGGACAGGGCTTACCCGGGGAGCTGTTTTTT | TRBD1 | - | TRBJ2-2 | TRBV19
CASSTGGVNRINTDTQYF | TGTGCCAGCAGCACTGGAGGGGTTAACAGGATTAACACAGATACGCAGTATTTT | - | - | TRBJ2-3 | TRBV5-4
CASSVSGGAYEQFF | TGTGCCAGCAGTGTGTCCGGGGGGGCCTATGAGCAGTTCTTC | TRBD2 | - | TRBJ2-1 | TRBV6-4
CASSPYTRNEQYF | TGTGCCAGTAGTCCATACACGCGGAACGAGCAGTACTTC | - | - | TRBJ2-7 | TRBV19